A selection of T cell receptor beta chains follows, all from one sample in a study of cytomegalovirus exposure and HLA in healthy donors. Some clones are missing from TCRdb's copy, which holds only in-frame ones; the method was immunoSEQ multiplex PCR. The sample contains around 150,000 clones, roughly 80% of which appear only once. Material for sequencing was PBMCs. The receptors were sampled from a human donor in good health. CDR3s include the opening cysteine and the closing phenylalanine or tryptophan. A D gene is named only where the DNA matches it firmly. Size tells how often a clone was seen (once, few, many) or the class of an expanded clone, and some rows leave it out.

size: .
J: TRBJ2-2
D: TRBD1
V: TRBV5-6
DNA: TGTGCCAGCAGCTGGGACAGGACCTCGAACACCGGGGAGCTGTTTTTT
CDR3: CASSWDRTSNTGELFF

size: few
J: TRBJ2-3
D: TRBD1
V: TRBV19
DNA: TGTGCCAGTAGTAGGACAGGGGATACAGATACGCAGTATTTT
CDR3: CASSRTGDTDTQYF

size: .
J: TRBJ2-1
D: TRBD2
V: TRBV29-1
DNA: TGCAGCGTTGATGAGCGGGGGGATTACAATGAGCAGTTCTTC
CDR3: CSVDERGDYNEQFF

size: .
J: TRBJ2-2
D: .
V: TRBV7-2
DNA: TGTGCCAGCAGCCCCCGGGTAGCGGATAACACCGGGGAGCTGTTTTTT
CDR3: CASSPRVADNTGELFF

size: .
J: TRBJ2-3
D: TRBD1
V: TRBV27
DNA: TGTGCCAGCAGGAACAGGGGAACGTCAGATACGCAGTATTTT
CDR3: CASRNRGTSDTQYF

size: once
J: TRBJ2-1
D: TRBD2
V: TRBV28
DNA: TGTGCCAGCAGGCGACTAGCGGGGCGTTATGAGCAGTTCTTC
CDR3: CASRRLAGRYEQFF

size: once
J: TRBJ2-2
D: .
V: TRBV9
DNA: TGTGCCAGCAGCGCCCGAGGCGCCGGGGAGCTGTTTTTT
CDR3: CASSARGAGELFF

size: .
J: TRBJ2-7
D: .
V: TRBV15
DNA: TGTGCCACCAGCAGAGATAGGGGCTACGAGCAGTACTTC
CDR3: CATSRDRGYEQYF

size: once
J: TRBJ2-5
D: TRBD2
V: TRBV11-3
DNA: TGTGCCAGCAGCATCGGACTAGCGGGAGGGGAGACCCAGTACTTC
CDR3: CASSIGLAGGETQYF

size: once
J: TRBJ1-1
D: TRBD1
V: TRBV18
DNA: TGTGCCAGCTCATATGAAGACAGGGGGGTCACTGAAGCTTTCTTT
CDR3: CASSYEDRGVTEAFF

size: .
J: TRBJ2-2
D: .
V: TRBV5-1
DNA: TGCGCCAGCAGCTTGGCGGTCGCAGGGCCCGGGGAGCTGTTTTTT
CDR3: CASSLAVAGPGELFF

size: .
J: TRBJ2-1
D: TRBD1
V: TRBV7-9
DNA: TGTGCCAGCTCGGACAGGCCGGGACCCAATGAGCAGTTCTTC
CDR3: CASSDRPGPNEQFF

size: .
J: TRBJ2-2
D: TRBD1
V: TRBV5-6
DNA: TGTGCCAGCAGCGGCAGGGGGCACCACACCGGGGAGCTGTTTTTT
CDR3: CASSGRGHHTGELFF

size: .
J: TRBJ2-7
D: .
V: TRBV9
DNA: TGTGCCAGCAGCGTAGAGGACGGGAGTGGCTACGAGCAGTACTTC
CDR3: CASSVEDGSGYEQYF

size: .
J: TRBJ1-5
D: TRBD1
V: TRBV6-1
DNA: TGTGCCAGCAGTTTGGGACAGGGCGGTCAGCCCCAGCATTTT
CDR3: CASSLGQGGQPQHF

size: .
J: TRBJ1-1
D: TRBD1
V: TRBV19
DNA: TGTGCCAGTAGCCGAAGCCGCTCAGGGGGCACTGAAGCTTTCTTT
CDR3: CASSRSRSGGTEAFF

size: once
J: TRBJ2-7
D: TRBD2
V: TRBV18
DNA: TGTGCCAGCTCACCACCGGGGGGGGAGAGCTACGAGCAGTACTTC
CDR3: CASSPPGGESYEQYF

size: .
J: TRBJ2-1
D: .
V: TRBV9
DNA: TGTGCCAGCAGCGTAGGAGGTTACGAGCCCCTCTTC
CDR3: CASSVGGYEPLF

size: .
J: TRBJ1-1
D: .
V: TRBV28
DNA: TGTGCCAGCAGTTTCAGATTACGGAACACTGAAGCTTTCTTT
CDR3: CASSFRLRNTEAFF

size: .
J: TRBJ1-2
D: TRBD1
V: TRBV7-9
DNA: TGTTCCAGCAGCTGGGACAGCTATGGCTACACCTTC
CDR3: CSSSWDSYGYTF

size: .
J: TRBJ1-1
D: .
V: TRBV7-2
DNA: TGTGCCAGCACCACATTCTCGGGGACTGAAGCTTTCTTT
CDR3: CASTTFSGTEAFF

size: .
J: TRBJ2-3
D: .
V: TRBV27
DNA: TGTGCCAGCAGTTTATTAGCCCCCACAGATACGCAGTATTTT
CDR3: CASSLLAPTDTQYF

size: .
J: TRBJ1-4
D: .
V: TRBV19
DNA: TGTGCCAGTAGCTCGGCGAGGACTAATGAAAAACTGTTTTTT
CDR3: CASSSARTNEKLFF

size: .
J: TRBJ2-4
D: .
V: TRBV7-9
DNA: TGTGCCAGCAGCTTAGATCAGGTTAACATACTAGCCAAAAACATTCAGTACTTC
CDR3: CASSLDQVNILAKNIQYF

size: once
J: TRBJ2-7
D: .
V: TRBV6-6
DNA: TGTGCCAGCAACATACAGGGAAAGGCCTACGAGCAGTACTTC
CDR3: CASNIQGKAYEQYF

size: .
J: TRBJ2-7
D: TRBD2
V: TRBV7-2
DNA: TGTGCCAGCAGAGAGGCTAGCGGGAGGGGGGAGCAGTACTTC
CDR3: CASREASGRGEQYF

size: once
J: TRBJ2-5
D: .
V: TRBV6-5
DNA: TGTGCCAGCAGCCGGGGACTGGAAGAGACCCAGTACTTC
CDR3: CASSRGLEETQYF

size: .
J: TRBJ2-7
D: .
V: TRBV15
DNA: TGTGCCACCAGCAGAGGGACAACCTACGAGCAGTACTTC
CDR3: CATSRGTTYEQYF

size: .
J: TRBJ1-5
D: .
V: TRBV18
DNA: TGTGCCAGCTCACCGTCCAGGGGTAGTAGCAATCAGCCCCAGCATTTT
CDR3: CASSPSRGSSNQPQHF

size: .
J: TRBJ2-3
D: .
V: TRBV9
DNA: TGTGCCAGCAGCATCCTCCAGGGTACAGATACGCAGTATTTT
CDR3: CASSILQGTDTQYF

size: .
J: TRBJ2-3
D: TRBD2
V: TRBV18
DNA: TGTGCCAGCTCACCATTGATGGTACTAGCGGGACTAGGAGATACGCAGTATTTT
CDR3: CASSPLMVLAGLGDTQYF

size: .
J: TRBJ2-1
D: TRBD1
V: TRBV7-2
DNA: TGTGCCAGCAGTTCGGACAGGGACAATGAGCAGTTCTTC
CDR3: CASSSDRDNEQFF

size: .
J: TRBJ2-7
D: TRBD2
V: TRBV7-8
DNA: TGTGCCAGCAGCTTAGGGACTAGCGGGGGGCGGTGGTCCTACGAGCAGTACTTC
CDR3: CASSLGTSGGRWSYEQYF

size: .
J: TRBJ2-5
D: .
V: TRBV30
DNA: TGTGCCTGGAGCACCGGGGCGACTAGTGGGGAGACCCAGTACTTC
CDR3: CAWSTGATSGETQYF

size: .
J: TRBJ2-1
D: TRBD2
V: TRBV5-1
DNA: TGCGCCAGCAGCTTCCGACTAGCTGACAATGAGCAGTTCTTC
CDR3: CASSFRLADNEQFF

size: .
J: TRBJ2-2
D: TRBD1
V: TRBV6-5
DNA: TGTGCCAGCAGCGGACAGGGGGAACACGGGGAGCTGTTTTTT
CDR3: CASSGQGEHGELFF

size: once
J: TRBJ2-7
D: TRBD1
V: TRBV18
DNA: TGTGCCAGCTCACTAGACAGGGGTTTGTACGAGCAGTACTTC
CDR3: CASSLDRGLYEQYF

size: .
J: TRBJ1-2
D: .
V: TRBV5-6
DNA: TGTGCCAGCAGCTTGGTCCTAGGCTTTAACTATGGCTACACCTTC
CDR3: CASSLVLGFNYGYTF

size: .
J: TRBJ1-2
D: .
V: TRBV5-4
DNA: TGTGCCAGCAGCTTGTACAGGAATTCATGGAATGGCTACACCTTC
CDR3: CASSLYRNSWNGYTF

size: .
J: TRBJ2-7
D: .
V: TRBV5-4
DNA: TGTGCCAGCAGCACGACAGAACTAACCTACGAGCAGTACTTC
CDR3: CASSTTELTYEQYF

size: few
J: TRBJ2-2
D: TRBD2
V: TRBV5-1
DNA: TGCGCCAGCAGTTTAACCGGGACTACCAACACCGGGGAGCTGTTTTTT
CDR3: CASSLTGTTNTGELFF

size: .
J: TRBJ1-2
D: .
V: TRBV5-1
DNA: TGCGCCAGCAGCTTACTTGACAGGATCTATGGCTACACCTTC
CDR3: CASSLLDRIYGYTF

size: .
J: TRBJ2-3
D: TRBD2
V: TRBV7-8
DNA: TGTGCCAGCAGCTTCCAAGTCGGGACTAGCGGTTCAGATACGCAGTATTTT
CDR3: CASSFQVGTSGSDTQYF

size: .
J: TRBJ1-5
D: .
V: TRBV19
DNA: TGTGCCAGTAGTTTCTGGGCAGGGGATGGCAATCAGCCCCAGCATTTT
CDR3: CASSFWAGDGNQPQHF

size: few
J: TRBJ1-6
D: .
V: TRBV27
DNA: TGTGCCAGCTCCTACACCGGGGATAATTCACCCCTCCACTTT
CDR3: CASSYTGDNSPLHF

size: once
J: TRBJ1-5
D: .
V: TRBV10-1
DNA: TGCGCCAGCAGTGAGAACCGCGGTCAGCCCCAGCATTTT
CDR3: CASSENRGQPQHF

size: .
J: TRBJ2-5
D: .
V: TRBV4-3
DNA: TGCGCCAGCAGCCAAGGGGCGGCGGGGTTATATGGGCAGTACTTC
CDR3: CASSQGAAGLYGQYF

size: few
J: TRBJ2-7
D: TRBD2
V: TRBV6-1
DNA: TGTGCCAGCATTCGACTAGCGGGGCTTTACGAGCAGTACTTC
CDR3: CASIRLAGLYEQYF

size: .
J: TRBJ1-2
D: .
V: TRBV4-3
DNA: TGCGCCAGCAGCCAAGGTATAGACTACTATGGCTACACCTTC
CDR3: CASSQGIDYYGYTF

size: .
J: TRBJ1-1
D: .
V: TRBV7-2
DNA: TGTGCCAGCAGCTTACGTGCGGTGAACACTGAAGCTTTCTTT
CDR3: CASSLRAVNTEAFF

size: .
J: TRBJ1-1
D: .
V: TRBV5-5
DNA: TGTGCCAGCAGCTTGGCCGGGGATTACTACACTGAAGCTTTCTTT
CDR3: CASSLAGDYYTEAFF

size: .
J: TRBJ1-5
D: TRBD1
V: TRBV19
DNA: TGTGCCAGTAGTGCCGGACAGGGCAATCAGCCCCAGCATTTT
CDR3: CASSAGQGNQPQHF

size: .
J: TRBJ1-5
D: .
V: TRBV4-1
DNA: TGCGCCAGCAGCCAAGTAGGGGCAAGCAAACAGCCCCAGCATTTT
CDR3: CASSQVGASKQPQHF

size: .
J: TRBJ2-1
D: TRBD2
V: TRBV5-6
DNA: TGTGCCAGCAGCTTTGCCCGGGACTACCGTCTCAATGAGCAGTTCTTC
CDR3: CASSFARDYRLNEQFF

size: .
J: TRBJ2-3
D: TRBD2
V: TRBV30
DNA: TGTGCCTGGAGTTTGGCGGGGGGGCACGATACGCAGTATTTT
CDR3: CAWSLAGGHDTQYF

size: once
J: TRBJ1-1
D: .
V: TRBV18
DNA: TGTGCCAGCTCACCGCTAGCAAATGCGGGCCTCGGGTATCGTGGGGCTGAAGCTTTCTTT
CDR3: CASSPLANAGLGYRGAEAFF

size: .
J: TRBJ2-7
D: TRBD1
V: TRBV5-1
DNA: TGCGCCAGCAGGCCGGGACAGGGGATCGAAGTGCAGTACTTC
CDR3: CASRPGQGIEVQYF

size: .
J: TRBJ2-7
D: .
V: TRBV5-4
DNA: TGTGCCTGGATCGGACTATCCTACGAGCAGTACTTC
CDR3: CAWIGLSYEQYF